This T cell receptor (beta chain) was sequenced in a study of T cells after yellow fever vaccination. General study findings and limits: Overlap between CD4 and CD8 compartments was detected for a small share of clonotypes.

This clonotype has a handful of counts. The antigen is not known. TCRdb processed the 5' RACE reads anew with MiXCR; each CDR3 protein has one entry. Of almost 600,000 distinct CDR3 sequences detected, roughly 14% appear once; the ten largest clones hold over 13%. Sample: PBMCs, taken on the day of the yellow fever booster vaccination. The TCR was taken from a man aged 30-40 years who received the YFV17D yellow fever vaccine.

The CDR3 loop reads CASSLEQGAGELFF. In DNA, the CDR3 is TGCGCCAGCAGCTTGGAACAGGGGGCCGGGGAGCTGTTTTTT. The V call is TRBV5-1, the J call TRBJ2-2; 8 nucleotides match TRBD1. V shed 0 bases, J shed 6 bases, and the junction held 1 base outside the gene matches. The germline CDR1 and CDR2 sequences are SGHRS and YFSETQ. This CDR3 is 14 amino acids long. Drawing the rest from reference TRBV5-1 and TRBJ2-2, the complete variable domain is KAGVTQTPRYLIKTRGQQVTLSCSPISGHRSVSWYQQTPGQGLQFLFEYFSETQRNKGNFPGRFSGRQFSNSRSEMNVSTLELGDSALYLCASSLEQGAGELFFGEGSRLTVL.